Following are 5 T cell receptor beta chains from one sample sequenced in a study of graft-versus-host responses after intestinal transplantation. Method: immunoSEQ multiplex PCR; TCRdb's copy keeps in-frame clones and lacks some. Of tens of thousands of clones in the sample, approximately 90% were seen once. The material was PBMCs, obtained 26 days after transplant. The receptors here all came from a human patient who received an intestinal transplant, so some T cells may come from the graft donor.

The chain combines TRBV23-1 with TRBJ2-7; 7 positions match TRBD1. TRBV23-1 is flagged as an ORF with uncertain function. The CDR3 sequence is 15 residues long. Unmatched junction bases numbered 7, after V lost 4 bases and J lost 1 base. The CDR3 sequence is CASSRRDSSSYEQYF. The CDR3 DNA reads TGCGCCAGCAGTCGACGGGACAGTTCTTCCTACGAGCAGTACTTC.

The rearrangement joins TRBV2 to TRBJ2-7; D is uncertain. The CDR3 has 12 residues. Germline V gene sequence: CDR1 SNHLY, CDR2 FYNNEI. V was pared by 4 bases and J by 3 bases, with 7 bases between. This CDR3 is CASSATVYEQYV. In nucleotides, the CDR3 is TGTGCCAGCAGTGCAACAGTCTACGAGCAGTACGTC.

This chain links TRBV6-5 with TRBJ1-1, with TRBD1 as a possible D gene (6 bases). CDR1 is MNHEY and CDR2 is SVGAGI in the germline V gene. V shed 2 bases and J shed 0 bases, with 7 bases lying between them. This CDR3 spans 14 amino acids. The CDR3 region has the DNA TGTGCCAGCAGTTACCAGGGGTTGAACACTGAAGCTTTCTTT. Its protein product is CASSYQGLNTEAFF.

This clone was seen once. The rearrangement links TRBV5-4 to TRBJ2-1; 9 bases match TRBD2. Losses at the gene ends were 1 base for V and 7 bases for J; bases not matched to a gene: 12. This CDR3 comprises 17 residues. Germline V gene data show CDR1 as SGHNT and CDR2 as YYREEE (reference sequence). The CDR3 is CASSLRGGGGAKNEQFF. DNA of the CDR3: TGTGCCAGCAGCTTGAGAGGTGGCGGGGGGGCTAAGAATGAGCAGTTCTTC.

This rearrangement joins TRBV18 to TRBJ1-5, with D hard to call. CDR3 size: 16 residues. V lost 2 bases and J lost 0, with 11 bases in between. CDR1 KGHSH and CDR2 LQKENI come from the germline V gene. CDR3 nucleotides: TGTGCCAGCTCACCAAACCTGGAGGATAGCAATCAGCCCCAGCATTTT. Residues: CASSPNLEDSNQPQHF.